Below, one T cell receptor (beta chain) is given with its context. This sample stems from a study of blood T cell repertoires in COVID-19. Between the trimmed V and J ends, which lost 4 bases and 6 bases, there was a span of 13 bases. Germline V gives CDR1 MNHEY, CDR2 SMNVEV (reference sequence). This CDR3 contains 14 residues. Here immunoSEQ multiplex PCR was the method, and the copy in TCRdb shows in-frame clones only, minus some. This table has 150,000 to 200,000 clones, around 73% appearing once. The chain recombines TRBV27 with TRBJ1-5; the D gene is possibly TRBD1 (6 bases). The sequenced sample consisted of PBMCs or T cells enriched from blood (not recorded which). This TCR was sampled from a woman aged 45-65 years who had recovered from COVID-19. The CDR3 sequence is CASSSTGGGQPQHF. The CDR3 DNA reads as TGTGCCAGCAGTTCGACAGGAGGTGGTCAGCCCCAGCATTTT.